This is a list of T cell receptor beta chains from one sample in a study of CD8 T cells in ankylosing spondylitis. TCRdb analysed the 5' RACE reads with MiXCR anew, one entry per CDR3 protein. Here the sample spans hundreds of thousands of distinct CDR3 sequences, 25% to 30% being singletons. The sample consisted of blood, either unsorted or a sorted T cell fraction (not recorded which). The receptors originated from a male donor with ankylosing spondylitis. Both conserved end residues are part of each CDR3. The listing skips clone size in some rows; elsewhere it reads once, few, many or a size class.

V gene: TRBV4-1; clone size: few; CDR3 length: 15; CDR3 protein: CASSQDISLPREQFF
V gene: TRBV20-1; clone size: few; CDR3 length: 12; CDR3 protein: CRASGTGLEQFF
V gene: TRBV2; clone size: NA; CDR3 length: 14; CDR3 protein: CASNSGAIQETQYF
V gene: TRBV7-2; clone size: NA; CDR3 length: 13; CDR3 protein: CASSTQQNTEAFF
V gene: TRBV21-1; clone size: NA; CDR3 length: 14; CDR3 protein: CASSKGGVYTEAFF
V gene: TRBV12-3/TRBV12-4; clone size: few; CDR3 length: 15; CDR3 protein: CASSRHRGQYNEQFF
V gene: TRBV2; clone size: few; CDR3 length: 14; CDR3 protein: CASNGLAGAVAQYF
V gene: TRBV9; clone size: few; CDR3 length: 14; CDR3 protein: CASSVGHMNTEAFF
V gene: TRBV9; clone size: NA; CDR3 length: 16; CDR3 protein: CASSVGLGGQGHGYTF
V gene: TRBV19; clone size: few; CDR3 length: 14; CDR3 protein: CASSTGQGTDTQYF
V gene: TRBV7-6; clone size: few; CDR3 length: 16; CDR3 protein: CASSLVGIGGNTEAFF
V gene: TRBV20-1; clone size: few; CDR3 length: 13; CDR3 protein: CSAGNRATDTQYF
V gene: TRBV21-1; clone size: NA; CDR3 length: 14; CDR3 protein: CASSQGDRSYGYTF
V gene: TRBV9; clone size: few; CDR3 length: 17; CDR3 protein: CASSVVSGHPGCQPQHF
V gene: TRBV12-3/TRBV12-4; clone size: NA; CDR3 length: 13; CDR3 protein: CASSTSGNREQFF
V gene: TRBV10-3; clone size: NA; CDR3 length: 15; CDR3 protein: CAISDSEQLQETQYF
V gene: TRBV7-2; clone size: many; CDR3 length: 15; CDR3 protein: CASSLDRADINGYTF
V gene: TRBV20-1; clone size: NA; CDR3 length: 16; CDR3 protein: CSASPGQGGSYNEQFF
V gene: TRBV6-1; clone size: NA; CDR3 length: 12; CDR3 protein: CASGGPNYGYTF
V gene: TRBV5-1; clone size: NA; CDR3 length: 15; CDR3 protein: CASSSVALGAGELFF
V gene: TRBV7-6; clone size: NA; CDR3 length: 19; CDR3 protein: CASSLNPFNGLAGQETQYF
V gene: TRBV12-3/TRBV12-4; clone size: few; CDR3 length: 15; CDR3 protein: CASSLGWRYNSPLHF
V gene: TRBV7-2; clone size: NA; CDR3 length: 13; CDR3 protein: CASSLSNRGTQYF
V gene: TRBV29-1; clone size: NA; CDR3 length: 9; CDR3 protein: CSVDYEQFF
V gene: TRBV15; clone size: NA; CDR3 length: 13; CDR3 protein: CATSTPGTDTQYF
V gene: TRBV6-4; clone size: NA; CDR3 length: 15; CDR3 protein: CASSDHGAGRTEAFF
V gene: TRBV10-3; clone size: NA; CDR3 length: 13; CDR3 protein: CAISAGLREKLFF
V gene: TRBV5-1; clone size: NA; CDR3 length: 16; CDR3 protein: CASSLVRGRDIETQYF